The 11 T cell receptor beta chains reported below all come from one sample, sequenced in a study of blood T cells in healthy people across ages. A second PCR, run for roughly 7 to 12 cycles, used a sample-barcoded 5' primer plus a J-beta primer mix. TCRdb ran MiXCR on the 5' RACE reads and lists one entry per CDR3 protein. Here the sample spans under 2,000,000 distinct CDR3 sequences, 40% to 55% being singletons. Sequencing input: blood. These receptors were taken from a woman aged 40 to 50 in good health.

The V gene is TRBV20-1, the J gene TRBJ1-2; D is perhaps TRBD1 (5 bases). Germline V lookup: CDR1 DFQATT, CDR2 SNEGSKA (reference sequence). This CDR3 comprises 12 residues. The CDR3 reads CKTDSTNYGYTF. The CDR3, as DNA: TGCAAGACAGACAGTACTAACTATGGCTACACCTTC.

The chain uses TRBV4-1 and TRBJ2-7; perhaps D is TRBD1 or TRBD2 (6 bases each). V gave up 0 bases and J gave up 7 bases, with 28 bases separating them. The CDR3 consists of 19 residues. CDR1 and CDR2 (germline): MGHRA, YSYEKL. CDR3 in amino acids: CASSQEEGVFSGGLNEQYF. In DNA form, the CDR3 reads TGCGCCAGCAGCCAAGAGGAGGGGGTCTTTAGCGGAGGTCTCAATGAGCAGTACTTC.

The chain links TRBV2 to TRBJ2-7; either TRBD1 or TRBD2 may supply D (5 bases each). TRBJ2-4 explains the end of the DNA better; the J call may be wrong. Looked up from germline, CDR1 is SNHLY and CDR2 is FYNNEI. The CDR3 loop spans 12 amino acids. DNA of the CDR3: TGTGCCAGCAGCCGGGACGTAAACATTCAGTACTTC. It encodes CASSRDVNIQYF.

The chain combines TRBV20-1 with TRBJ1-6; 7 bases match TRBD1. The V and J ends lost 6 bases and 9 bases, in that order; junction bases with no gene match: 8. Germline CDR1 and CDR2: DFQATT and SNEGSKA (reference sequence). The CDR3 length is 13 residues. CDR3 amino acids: CSAPGQYGSPLHF. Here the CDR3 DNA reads TGCAGTGCGCCGGGACAGTATGGTTCACCCCTCCACTTT.

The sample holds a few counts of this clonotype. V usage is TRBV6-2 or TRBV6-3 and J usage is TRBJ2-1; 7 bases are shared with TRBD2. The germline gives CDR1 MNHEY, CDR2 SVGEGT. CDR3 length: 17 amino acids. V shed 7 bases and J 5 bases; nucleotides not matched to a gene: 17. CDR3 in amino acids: CASMGFGQLAPHNEQFF. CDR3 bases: TGTGCCAGCATGGGTTTTGGGCAACTAGCGCCCCACAATGAGCAGTTCTTC.

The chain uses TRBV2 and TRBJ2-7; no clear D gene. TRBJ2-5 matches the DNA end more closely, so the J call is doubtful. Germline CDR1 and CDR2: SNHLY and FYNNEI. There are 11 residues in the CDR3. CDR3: CASSEEQTQYF. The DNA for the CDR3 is TGTGCCAGCAGTGAGGAGCAGACCCAGTACTTC.

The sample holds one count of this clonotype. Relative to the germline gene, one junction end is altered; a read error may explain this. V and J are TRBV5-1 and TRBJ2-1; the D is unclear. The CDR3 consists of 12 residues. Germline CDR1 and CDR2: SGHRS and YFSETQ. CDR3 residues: CASSSRYDEQFF. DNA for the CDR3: TGCGCCAGCAGCTCTCGCTACGATGAGCAGTTCTTC. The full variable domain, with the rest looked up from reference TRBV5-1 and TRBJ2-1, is KAGVTQTPRYLIKTRGQQVTLSCSPISGHRSVSWYQQTPGQGLQFLFEYFSETQRNKGNFPGRFSGRQFSNSRSEMNVSTLELGDSALYLCASSSRYDEQFFGPGTRLTVL.

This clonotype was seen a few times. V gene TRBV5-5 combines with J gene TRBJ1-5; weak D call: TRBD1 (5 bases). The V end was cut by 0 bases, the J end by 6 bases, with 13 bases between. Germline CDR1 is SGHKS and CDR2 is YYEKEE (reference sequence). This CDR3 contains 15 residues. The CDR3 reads CASSLASGSRQPQHF. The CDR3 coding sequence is TGTGCCAGCAGCTTGGCGTCAGGGAGTCGTCAGCCCCAGCATTTT.

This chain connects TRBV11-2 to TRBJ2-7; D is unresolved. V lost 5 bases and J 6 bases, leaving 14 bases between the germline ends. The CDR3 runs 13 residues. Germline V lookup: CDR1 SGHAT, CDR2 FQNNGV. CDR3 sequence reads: CASSPRTRVEQYF. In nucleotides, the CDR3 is TGTGCCAGCAGCCCCCGGACCAGAGTCGAGCAGTACTTC. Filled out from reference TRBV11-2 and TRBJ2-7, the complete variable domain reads EAGVAQSPRYKIIEKRQSVAFWCNPISGHATLYWYQQILGQGPKLLIQFQNNGVVDDSQLPKDRFSAERLKGVDSTLKIQPAKLEDSAVYLCASSPRTRVEQYFGPGTRLTVT.

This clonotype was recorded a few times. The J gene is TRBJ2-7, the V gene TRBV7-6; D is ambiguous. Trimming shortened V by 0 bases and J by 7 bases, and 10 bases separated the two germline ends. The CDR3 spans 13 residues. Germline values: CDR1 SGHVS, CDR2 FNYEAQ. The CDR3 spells CASSLAEFGEQYF. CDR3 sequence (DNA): TGTGCCAGCAGCTTAGCCGAATTTGGGGAGCAGTACTTC.

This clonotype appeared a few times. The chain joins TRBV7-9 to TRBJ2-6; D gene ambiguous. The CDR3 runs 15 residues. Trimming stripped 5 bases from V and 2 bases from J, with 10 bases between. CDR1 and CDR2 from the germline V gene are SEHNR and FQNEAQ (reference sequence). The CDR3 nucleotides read TGTGCCAGCAGCATTGACACGGCTGGGGCCAACGTCCTGACTTTC. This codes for CASSIDTAGANVLTF.